This entry features one T cell receptor (beta chain) sequence. What it recognizes is unknown. The TRB cDNA libraries were prepared by 5' RACE with UMI labels. TCRdb reprocessed the 5' RACE reads and reports one entry per CDR3 protein, with no DNA. The table counts more than 75,000 distinct CDR3 sequences; roughly 0.59% lies in the top ten. The entry originates in a study of CXCR3-negative and CXCR3-positive naive CD8 T cells. Findings of the study overall: For CXCR3-positive naive cells, TRB CDR3s were more hydrophobic than those of CXCR3-negative naive cells.

What was sequenced was naive CXCR3+ CD8+ T cells from blood. Subset noted: CD45RO-CCR7+CD27+CD95- naive CD8+ T cells expressing CXCR3 (TNR3+). This TCR derives from a human donor in good health. Some clones in this sample may be carry-over from other donors' samples.

The CDR3 loop is CAWSFGAHSNQPLHF. The rearrangement links TRBV30 to TRBJ1-5; no DNA is available, so the TRBD1 call from TCRdb remains unchecked. This CDR3 is 15 amino acids long. CDR1 GTSNPN and CDR2 SVGIG come from the germline V gene (reference sequence).